This T cell receptor (beta chain) is drawn from a study of technical replicates of blood from a handful of donors. Trimming removed 1 base from V and 5 bases from J, with 14 bases in between. The CDR3 has 15 residues. Germline V gene sequence: CDR1 SEHNR, CDR2 FQNEAQ (reference sequence). This clone has more than one count but fewer than ten. The method was immunoSEQ multiplex PCR; TCRdb's version includes in-frame clones alone and lacks a portion of them. The table lists fewer than 85,000 clones, roughly 94% of them singletons, with 0.25% in the top ten. Sequencing was carried out using T cells isolated from PBMCs. The source of this sequence is a human donor in good health. The rearrangement joins TRBV7-9 to TRBJ1-1, with D tentatively TRBD1 (5 bases). The CDR3 spells CASSLVIAAGTEAFF. CDR3 in DNA: TGTGCCAGCAGCTTAGTTATTGCGGCAGGGACTGAAGCTTTCTTT.